What follows are 32 T cell receptor beta chains derived from one specimen sequenced in a study of blood T cell repertoires in COVID-19 (dated by TCRdb to 2020 to 2022). The library was prepared using the immunoSEQ multiplex PCR assay. TCRdb provides this immuneACCESS table in a form limited to in-frame rearrangements. Some clones are lacking; in checked studies, under half of them reflect an unresolved V gene, and why the rest are absent is not known. For this sample the table gives hundreds of thousands of clones, of which around 89% were detected only once. The leading ten clones occupy over 1% of the sample. Sequencing input: peripheral blood. The receptors come from a man aged 35 to 55 with acute or convalescent COVID-19.

The chain is built from TRBV27 and TRBJ2-1; D is uncertain. The germline gives CDR1 MNHEY, CDR2 SMNVEV (reference sequence). This CDR3 has 13 residues. V gave up 5 bases and J gave up 10 bases, with 15 bases separating them. CDR3 loop: CASSPASPREQFF. CDR3 nucleotides: TGTGCCAGCAGTCCCGCGTCCCCCAGGGAGCAGTTCTTC.

The V gene is TRBV27, the J gene TRBJ2-7; 8 positions agree with TRBD1. The V gene's germline CDR1 is MNHEY and CDR2 SMNVEV (reference sequence). V shed 6 bases, J shed 6 bases, and the junction held 7 bases outside the gene matches. The CDR3 is made up of 13 amino acids. The chain's CDR3 is CASRYRDRSEQYF. The CDR3 bases are TGTGCCAGCAGGTACAGGGACAGGTCCGAGCAGTACTTC.

The V and J genes are TRBV3-1 (or the pseudogene TRBV3-2) and TRBJ1-2; 11 nucleotides line up with TRBD1. V lost 1 base to trimming and J lost 7 bases; unmatched junction nucleotides: 8. The CDR3 loop spans 16 amino acids. CDR1 is LGHDT and CDR2 is YNNKEL in the germline V gene (reference sequence). The CDR3 nucleotides are TGTGCCAGCAGCCAAGGCCTTGGACAGGGGGCTCGTGGCTACACCTTC. Its translation is CASSQGLGQGARGYTF.

V gene TRBV28 combines with J gene TRBJ1-6; D ambiguous. The CDR3 spans 13 residues. Trimming cost V 7 bases and J 9 bases, with 13 bases left between them. The germline V gene has CDR1 MDHEN and CDR2 SYDVKM. The CDR3 protein is CASIGGSFSPLHF. The CDR3 DNA sequence: TGTGCCAGCATTGGAGGCTCCTTTTCACCCCTCCACTTT.

V is TRBV12-3 or TRBV12-4 and J is TRBJ1-1; D call uncertain. The CDR3 extends over 11 amino acids. Trimming pared 5 bases from V and 8 bases from J, leaving 9 bases between. The DNA of the CDR3 is TGTGCCAGCAGTCCCCCCGGGGAAGCTTTCTTT. It encodes CASSPPGEAFF.

The J gene is TRBJ2-7, the V gene TRBV12-3 or TRBV12-4; D possibly corresponds to TRBD1 (7 bases). CDR3 size: 12 residues. Trimming left V 8 bases short and J 6 bases short, with 14 bases between. The CDR3 nucleotides read TGTGCCAGCTCGAATCAGGGGGGCGAGCAGTACTTC. This sequence encodes CASSNQGGEQYF.

This clone appeared once. This chain connects TRBV3-1 (or the pseudogene TRBV3-2) to TRBJ1-2; unclear D gene. Per the germline V gene, CDR1 is LGHDT and CDR2 is YNNKEL (reference sequence). This CDR3 has 12 amino acids. Between the trimmed V and J ends, which lost 4 bases and 4 bases, there was a span of 7 bases. As DNA, the CDR3 is TGTGCCAGCAGCCTACAGACCTATGGCTACACCTTC. It specifies CASSLQTYGYTF.

The chain carries TRBV10-3 and TRBJ2-3; perhaps TRBD1 as D (6 bases). Germline-derived CDR1 and CDR2 are ENHRY and SYGVKD. The V end was cut by 4 bases, the J end by 2 bases, with 10 bases between. CDR3 length: 14 residues. CDR3 residues: CAISAGTTTDTQYF. CDR3 sequence (DNA): TGTGCCATCAGTGCCGGGACAACCACAGATACGCAGTATTTT.

The chain employs TRBV15 and TRBJ1-1; D ambiguous. Trimming took off 2 bases at V and 1 base at J, with 11 bases between the two ends. This CDR3 contains 15 residues. Germline-derived CDR1 and CDR2 are LNHNV and YYDKDF (reference sequence). The DNA of the CDR3 is TGTGCCACCAGCAGATACGGGTCGGGGAACACTGAAGCTTTCTTT. It translates to CATSRYGSGNTEAFF.

The J gene is TRBJ1-1, the V gene TRBV29-1, with D uncertain. CDR3 length equals 13 residues. CDR1 SQVTM and CDR2 ANQGSEA come from the germline V gene. The V end lost 4 bases, the J end lost 1 base, and 10 bases lay between the germline ends. DNA of the CDR3: TGCAGCGTTGTGCGCCAGGCGAACACTGAAGCTTTCTTT. It codes for CSVVRQANTEAFF.

V usage is TRBV7-3 and J usage is TRBJ1-1; tentative D call: TRBD1 (6 bases). The CDR3 runs to 14 residues. The ends were cut back, 5 bases at V and 0 bases at J, with 10 bases in the middle. Germline-derived CDR1 and CDR2 are SGHTA and FQGTGA. CDR3 in amino acids: CASSQTGLNTEAFF. DNA for the CDR3: TGTGCCAGCAGCCAAACAGGGTTGAACACTGAAGCTTTCTTT. Complete variable domain (other parts from reference TRBV7-3 and TRBJ1-1): GAGVSQTPSNKVTEKGKYVELRCDPISGHTALYWYRQSLGQGPEFLIYFQGTGAADDSGLPNDRFFAVRPEGSVSTLKIQRTERGDSAVYLCASSQTGLNTEAFFGQGTRLTVV.

A few counts support this clone. The chain combines TRBV2 with TRBJ2-7, with D uncertain. Germline V lookup: CDR1 SNHLY, CDR2 FYNNEI. CDR3 size: 12 residues. V gave up 3 bases and J gave up 3 bases, with 6 bases separating them. CDR3 protein: CASSDNNYEQYF. The CDR3 coding sequence is TGTGCCAGCAGTGATAACAACTACGAGCAGTACTTC.

The CDR3 DNA reads as TGTGCCAGCAGCCGTACAATGGGACAGGGGGCGCGAAATCAGCCCCAGCATTTT. Its translation is CASSRTMGQGARNQPQHF. The rearrangement uses TRBV5-8 and TRBJ1-5; 12 bases align to TRBD1. The germline V gene has CDR1 SGHTS and CDR2 YDEGEE. After removal of 4 bases from V and 4 bases from J, the junction contained 12 bases not matched to a gene. This CDR3 is built from 18 residues. The entire variable domain, with the rest obtained from reference TRBV5-8 and TRBJ1-5, is as follows: EAGVTQSPTHLIKTRGQQATLRCSPISGHTSVYWYQQALGLGLQFLLWYDEGEERNRGNFPPRFSGRQFPNYSSELNVNALELEDSALYLCASSRTMGQGARNQPQHFGDGTRLSIL.

This chain connects TRBV28 to TRBJ1-2, with D hard to call. The CDR3 is 11 residues long. V was cut by 4 bases and J by 4 bases, with 4 bases left in between. The germline gives CDR1 MDHEN, CDR2 SYDVKM. As DNA, the CDR3 is TGTGCCAGCAGTTCGTTCTATGGCTACACCTTC. This encodes CASSSFYGYTF.

The J gene is TRBJ2-1, the V gene TRBV7-3; the match to TRBD2 covers 10 bases. The CDR3 runs to 15 residues. V lost 5 bases and J lost 9; bases outside the gene matches: 10. Germline assignment: CDR1 SGHTA and CDR2 FQGTGA. The CDR3 bases are TGTGCCAGCAGCCGACAAGCGGGGGGGTTCGGTGAGCAGTTCTTC. This codes for CASSRQAGGFGEQFF. Looking up the rest from reference TRBV7-3 and TRBJ2-1 gives the full variable domain: GAGVSQTPSNKVTEKGKYVELRCDPISGHTALYWYRQSLGQGPEFLIYFQGTGAADDSGLPNDRFFAVRPEGSVSTLKIQRTERGDSAVYLCASSRQAGGFGEQFFGPGTRLTVL.

This CDR3 is CASSYFTGAGNTIYF. Here the CDR3 DNA reads TGTGCCAGCAGTTACTTTACCGGGGCTGGAAACACCATATATTTT. The J gene is TRBJ1-3, the V gene TRBV6-5, with D unclear. V lost 1 base and J lost 2, with 9 bases in between. The CDR3 has 15 residues. Germline V gene sequence: CDR1 MNHEY, CDR2 SVGAGI.

The rearrangement uses TRBV4-1 and TRBJ2-2, with D possibly matching TRBD1 (5 bases). The germline gives CDR1 MGHRA, CDR2 YSYEKL. The CDR3 runs 15 residues. Trimming removed 3 bases at V and 5 bases at J, with 13 bases between. The CDR3 nucleotides read TGCGCCAGCAGCCAGCAGGGTGTTAGAACCGGGGAGCTGTTTTTT. This gives the protein CASSQQGVRTGELFF.

The gene calls are TRBV7-2 and TRBJ2-2; 7 nucleotides align to TRBD1. V lost 5 bases, J lost 6 bases, and 6 bases stayed unmatched. This CDR3 region has 14 residues. The germline CDR1 and CDR2 sequences are SGHTA and FQGNSA. This chain's CDR3 is CASSRRGRSGELFF. The CDR3 DNA is TGTGCCAGCAGCAGAAGGGGGCGGTCCGGGGAGCTGTTTTTT.

V gene TRBV12-3 or TRBV12-4 combines with J gene TRBJ2-7; possible D gene TRBD2, 6 bases. The CDR3 extends over 12 amino acids. Trimming took off 5 bases at V and 3 bases at J, with 8 bases between the two ends. The CDR3 DNA reads TGTGCCAGCAGTGGGGGGATCTACGAGCAGTACTTC. Translating it yields CASSGGIYEQYF.

This CDR3 reads CASSPGDSPLHF. The CDR3 DNA is TGTGCCAGCAGCCCAGGGGATTCACCCCTCCACTTT. The rearrangement links TRBV7-9 to TRBJ1-6; D is perhaps TRBD1 (6 bases). CDR1 is SEHNR and CDR2 is FQNEAQ in the germline V gene (reference sequence). CDR3 length: 12 amino acids. The ends were cut back, 5 bases at V and 8 bases at J, with 7 bases in the middle.

The genes are TRBV12-3 or TRBV12-4 and TRBJ2-7, with TRBD1 matching over 7 bases. The J segment lost 6 bases and the V segment lost 2 bases, leaving 1 base of the junction unmatched. The length of the CDR3 is 12 residues. CDR3 amino acids: CASSLSGGEQYF. In nucleotides, the CDR3 is TGTGCCAGCAGTTTATCAGGGGGCGAGCAGTACTTC.

The genes are TRBV5-6 and TRBJ2-1, with TRBD1 as a possible D gene (6 bases). V lost 0 bases and J 1 base, leaving 8 bases between the germline ends. The CDR3 covers 15 residues. The V gene's germline CDR1 is SGHDT and CDR2 YYEEEE. The CDR3 DNA follows: TGTGCCAGCAGCTTGGACAGGGAGTCCTACAATGAGCAGTTCTTC. This codes for CASSLDRESYNEQFF.

V is TRBV6-5 and J is TRBJ1-1, with 7 bases fitting TRBD1. Losses at the gene ends were 2 bases for V and 8 bases for J; bases not matched to a gene: 5. The CDR3 covers 13 residues. Germline CDR1 reads MNHEY; CDR2 reads SVGAGI. CDR3 loop: CASSYGTEVEAFF. Written as DNA, the CDR3 is TGTGCCAGCAGTTACGGGACAGAGGTCGAAGCTTTCTTT.

The V call is TRBV5-3, the J call TRBJ2-1; D gene unclear. TRBV5-3 is an open reading frame, and its role is uncertain. Trimming took off 5 bases at V and 0 bases at J, with 6 bases between the two ends. The CDR3 totals 13 residues. This CDR3 is CARSISSYNEQFF. CDR3 sequence (DNA): TGTGCCAGAAGTATTAGCTCCTACAATGAGCAGTTCTTC.

J is TRBJ2-7 and V is TRBV25-1, with D possibly TRBD1 on 5 matching bases. CDR3 length equals 14 residues. CDR1 MGHDK and CDR2 SYGVNS come from the germline V gene. Trimming stripped 3 bases from V and 3 bases from J, with 12 bases between. The chain's CDR3 is CASSEAGIIYEQYF. In DNA form, the CDR3 reads TGTGCCAGCAGTGAGGCAGGGATTATCTACGAGCAGTACTTC.

V usage is TRBV5-6 and J usage is TRBJ1-2; 8 bases are shared with TRBD1. The CDR3 is 17 residues long. Losses at the gene ends were 0 bases for V and 4 bases for J; bases not matched to a gene: 11. CDR1 and CDR2 (germline): SGHDT, YYEEEE. The CDR3 DNA reads as TGTGCCAGCAGCTTGGTTGGGGGGGGACAGGCCCTCTATGGCTACACCTTC. This encodes CASSLVGGGQALYGYTF.

J is TRBJ1-2 and V is TRBV5-1; D ambiguous. Germline V gives CDR1 SGHRS, CDR2 YFSETQ. Trimming stripped 1 base from V and 2 bases from J, with 12 bases between. The length of the CDR3 is 15 residues. The CDR3 loop reads CASSLSGEGNYGYTF. CDR3 DNA sequence: TGCGCCAGCAGCTTGAGTGGAGAAGGCAACTATGGCTACACCTTC.

The J gene is TRBJ1-5, the V gene TRBV7-2; 9 nucleotides agree with TRBD1. Trimming cost V 4 bases and J 0 bases; bases outside gene matches: 4. Germline CDR1 and CDR2: SGHTA and FQGNSA. This CDR3 contains 16 residues. In DNA form, the CDR3 reads TGTGCCAGCAGCTCCGGGACAGGGTATAGCAATCAGCCCCAGCATTTT. Its translation is CASSSGTGYSNQPQHF.

The chain links TRBV7-9 to TRBJ1-2, with a weak D call TRBD1 (5 bases). With 5 bases removed from V and 8 bases from J, the gap between germline ends came to 15 bases. Germline-derived CDR1 and CDR2 are SEHNR and FQNEAQ (reference sequence). This CDR3 has 13 residues. The CDR3 DNA is TGTGCCAGCAGCCTCGGGACTAAACGGGGCTACACCTTC. Translation gives CASSLGTKRGYTF.

The genes are TRBV6-5 and TRBJ2-5; D ambiguous. This CDR3 is 14 amino acids long. The V gene's germline CDR1 is MNHEY and CDR2 SVGAGI. The germline V and J ends were trimmed by 6 bases and 1 base, with 12 bases remaining between them. In DNA form, the CDR3 reads TGTGCCAGCAGCCCCCAGGCTATCCAAGAGACCCAGTACTTC. Translated, it gives CASSPQAIQETQYF.

This clone was found once. This chain joins TRBV15 and TRBJ2-1, with D tentatively TRBD2 (5 bases). V lost 3 bases and J lost 8, with 8 bases in between. CDR3 length: 12 amino acids. Germline V lookup: CDR1 LNHNV, CDR2 YYDKDF (reference sequence). The CDR3 sequence is CATSSSVYEQFF. The DNA for the CDR3 is TGTGCCACCAGCAGTAGCGTCTATGAGCAGTTCTTC.

CDR3 sequence: CASSQDYRGGYNEQFF. Here the CDR3 DNA reads TGCGCCAGCAGCCAAGATTACCGCGGGGGTTACAATGAGCAGTTCTTC. This rearrangement joins TRBV4-3 to TRBJ2-1; TRBD2 matches at 7 bases. The CDR3 extends over 16 amino acids. V gave up 0 bases and J gave up 4 bases; unmatched junction bases: 6. CDR1 is LGHNA and CDR2 is YSLEER in the germline V gene.